Shown below are 3 T cell receptor beta chains from a single sample sequenced in a study of graft-versus-host responses after intestinal transplantation. Assay: immunoSEQ multiplex PCR; the TCRdb copy retains only in-frame clones and omits some. The data show about 15,000 clones, around three fifths seen once. Graft tissue processing released intraepithelial and lamina propria lymphocytes. The source material was ileum tissue, sampled 524 days after transplant. Receptor source: a human patient who received an intestinal transplant, so some T cells may come from the graft donor.

Only a few counts were recorded for this clone. The chain uses TRBV6-1 and TRBJ1-6, with D perhaps TRBD1 (6 bases). V lost 6 bases, J lost 7 bases, and 13 bases lay in between. The CDR3 totals 14 residues. CDR1 and CDR2 from the germline V gene are MNHNS and SASEGT. Here the CDR3 DNA reads TGTGCCAGCAGACTACAGGGAGCGAATTCACCCCTCCACTTT. Translation gives CASRLQGANSPLHF.

The chain recombines TRBV2 with TRBJ2-7, with TRBD2 identical over 7 bases. The CDR3 runs 13 residues. Germline V lookup: CDR1 SNHLY, CDR2 FYNNEI. Unmatched junction bases numbered 3, after V lost 4 bases and J lost 3 bases. This chain's CDR3 is CASSGDYNYEQYF. DNA of the CDR3: TGTGCCAGCAGTGGGGACTACAACTACGAGCAGTACTTC.

This sequence joins TRBV2 and TRBJ2-1, with D possibly TRBD1 on 6 matching bases. CDR1 and CDR2 from the germline V gene are SNHLY and FYNNEI. V shed 4 bases and J shed 8 bases, with 15 bases lying between them. The CDR3 runs 14 residues. The CDR3 DNA follows: TGTGCCAGCAGTGCGGCAGGGGTCGTAGATGAGCAGTTCTTC. This encodes CASSAAGVVDEQFF.